This T cell receptor (beta chain) was sequenced for a study of cytomegalovirus exposure and HLA in healthy donors. PCR primers comprised 60 Vbeta and 13 Jbeta primers. TCRdb's copy holds only in-frame clones and misses some; the assay was immunoSEQ multiplex PCR. Among about 160,000 clones listed, 81% were seen once. J lost 6 bases, V lost 4 bases, and 6 bases had no gene match. The CDR3 contains 16 residues. Germline V CDR1 and CDR2: MDHEN, SYDVKM. The study's findings and limits: Productive rates of about 87% or about 30% were seen for most TCR beta V segments in an earlier analysis.

Details on this clone: Its matching antigen is unknown.

This chain joins TRBV28 and TRBJ2-3, with TRBD2 matching 14 bases. The sequence was obtained from a man aged 50 to 60 in good health and CMV-seropositive. The sample comprised PBMCs. This CDR3 reads CASSSPGLAGVDTQYF. Written as DNA, the CDR3 is TGTGCCAGCAGTTCCCCGGGACTAGCGGGAGTTGATACGCAGTATTTT.